One sample yielded the 20 T cell receptor beta chains listed below, sequenced in a study of blood T cell repertoires in COVID-19. Only in-frame clones appear in the TCRdb table, and some are missing; sequencing was by immunoSEQ multiplex PCR. The data contain roughly 200,000 clones, more than 70% of them singletons. Sequencing was performed on peripheral blood. These TCRs come from a middle-aged man with active or convalescent COVID-19.

The sample holds one count of this clone. The rearrangement joins TRBV5-1 to TRBJ2-3; D unresolved. Germline CDR1 reads SGHRS; CDR2 reads YFSETQ. The CDR3 spans 16 residues. V was pared by 1 base and J by 0 bases, with 12 bases between. CDR3 protein: CASSLLLAASTDTQYF. CDR3 bases: TGCGCCAGCAGCTTGCTCTTAGCAGCTAGCACAGATACGCAGTATTTT. The variable domain in full, completed from reference TRBV5-1 and TRBJ2-3, reads KAGVTQTPRYLIKTRGQQVTLSCSPISGHRSVSWYQQTPGQGLQFLFEYFSETQRNKGNFPGRFSGRQFSNSRSEMNVSTLELGDSALYLCASSLLLAASTDTQYFGPGTRLTVL.

V is TRBV7-2 and J is TRBJ1-1; D gene ambiguous. This CDR3 contains 13 residues. V was pared by 3 bases and J by 4 bases, with 9 bases between. Germline V CDR1 and CDR2: SGHTA, FQGNSA. CDR3 coding DNA: TGTGCCAGCAGCTTGAGGAGGACCACTGAAGCTTTCTTT. Its protein product is CASSLRRTTEAFF. The whole variable domain, remainder taken from reference TRBV7-2 and TRBJ1-1, is GAGVSQSPSNKVTEKGKDVELRCDPISGHTALYWYRQSLGQGLEFLIYFQGNSAPDKSGLPSDRFSAERTGGSVSTLTIQRTQQEDSAVYLCASSLRRTTEAFFGQGTRLTVV.

DNA for the CDR3: TGTGCCAGCTCGCGACAGGGAGGCACAGATACGCAGTATTTT. Translating gives CASSRQGGTDTQYF. The chain uses TRBV18 and TRBJ2-3; TRBD1 aligns across 7 bases. Germline CDR1 is KGHSH and CDR2 is LQKENI. The CDR3 is made up of 14 amino acids. V dropped 6 bases and J dropped 1; count of bases not matched to a gene: 4.

V gene TRBV12-5 combines with J gene TRBJ2-7; 8 bases map to TRBD2. With V trimmed by 2 bases and J by 8 bases, 14 bases remained unmatched. The CDR3 is made up of 16 amino acids. Per the germline V gene, CDR1 is LGHNT and CDR2 is FRNRAP. The CDR3 DNA sequence: TGTGCTAGTGGTTTGCTGGCGGGAGTGGGTAGCGGGAAGCAGTACTTC. It translates to CASGLLAGVGSGKQYF.

The V and J genes are TRBV5-1 and TRBJ1-3, with TRBD1 as a possible D gene (5 bases). This CDR3 has 16 amino acids. In germline, CDR1 is SGHRS, CDR2 YFSETQ. The ends were cut back, 0 bases at V and 8 bases at J, with 18 bases in the middle. DNA of the CDR3: TGCGCCAGCAGCTTGGCCTTGGGGCCCCCGTGGGACACCATATATTTT. Its translation is CASSLALGPPWDTIYF.

The chain combines TRBV12-1 with TRBJ2-7; TRBD1, as called in the table, went unchecked against the DNA. TRBV12-1 is flagged as a pseudogene. The CDR3 totals 14 residues. CDR3 DNA: TGTGCCAGCTTCCCCGGGACAGCTTCCTACGAGCAGTACTTC. This translates into CASFPGTASYEQYF.

The V and J genes are TRBV7-8 and TRBJ1-6, with D unclear. V lost 5 bases and J 0 bases, leaving 17 bases between the germline ends. CDR3 size: 18 residues. CDR1 is SGHVS, CDR2 FQNEAQ, per germline. The CDR3 nucleotides read TGTGCCAGCAGCACCAAGACGGTTCGGAGCTCCTATAATTCACCCCTCCACTTT. Its protein is CASSTKTVRSSYNSPLHF.

The gene calls are TRBV11-3 and TRBJ2-7, with D tentatively TRBD1 (5 bases). Trimming removed 3 bases from V and 0 bases from J, with 12 bases in between. There are 15 residues in the CDR3. The germline V gene has CDR1 SGHNT and CDR2 YENEEA. This CDR3 reads CASSFRPGSSYEQYF. CDR3 in DNA: TGTGCCAGCAGCTTCAGGCCAGGGTCCTCCTACGAGCAGTACTTC.

The chain carries TRBV7-3 and TRBJ2-3, with 8 bases matching TRBD2. Trimming at V came to 1 base and at J to 1 base, leaving 7 bases not matched to a gene. The CDR3 is 17 amino acids. In germline, CDR1 is SGHTA, CDR2 FQGTGA. CDR3: CASSLMATSGGTDTQYF. The CDR3 nucleotides are TGTGCCAGCAGCTTAATGGCTACTAGCGGAGGCACAGATACGCAGTATTTT.

This rearrangement joins TRBV7-2 to TRBJ1-2; 8 bases map to TRBD1. Trimming at V came to 1 base and at J to 7 bases, leaving 2 bases not matched to a gene. The CDR3 covers 13 residues. Looked up from germline, CDR1 is SGHTA and CDR2 is FQGNSA. CDR3 sequence (DNA): TGTGCCAGCAGCTTAGACAGGGGGAGTGGCTACACCTTC. It is translated as CASSLDRGSGYTF.

This chain connects TRBV5-8 to TRBJ1-2; TRBD1 is a possible D gene (5 bases). The germline gives CDR1 SGHTS, CDR2 YDEGEE. Between the trimmed V and J ends, which lost 3 bases and 8 bases, there was a span of 23 bases. The CDR3 extends over 16 amino acids. This chain's CDR3 is CASSSEGRAGVYGYTF. DNA for the CDR3: TGTGCCAGCAGCTCGGAGGGCAGGGCGGGAGTCTACGGCTACACCTTC.

The rearrangement joins TRBV5-4 to TRBJ1-2, with 9 bases aligning to TRBD1. Germline assignment: CDR1 SGHNT and CDR2 YYREEE (reference sequence). Germline trimming cut 4 bases from V and 7 bases from J; bases unmatched to any gene: 8. This CDR3 contains 14 residues. CDR3 in amino acids: CASSPDRGDIGYTF. CDR3 in DNA: TGTGCCAGCAGCCCGGACAGGGGAGATATTGGCTACACCTTC. Full variable domain (missing parts from reference TRBV5-4 and TRBJ1-2): ETGVTQSPTHLIKTRGQQVTLRCSSQSGHNTVSWYQQALGQGPQFIFQYYREEENGRGNFPPRFSGLQFPNYSSELNVNALELDDSALYLCASSPDRGDIGYTFGSGTRLTVV.

This chain uses TRBV12-3 or TRBV12-4 with TRBJ2-7, with D maybe TRBD1 (5 bases). V lost 3 bases, J lost 4 bases, and 10 bases lay in between. The CDR3 has 13 amino acids. The CDR3 coding sequence is TGTGCCAGCAGTTTGAGGACACTGTACGAGCAGTACTTC. Translating gives CASSLRTLYEQYF.

The genes are TRBV19 and TRBJ1-3, with a weak D call TRBD1 (6 bases). Between the trimmed V and J ends, which lost 2 bases and 1 base, there was a span of 9 bases. The germline V gene has CDR1 LNHDA and CDR2 SQIVND (reference sequence). The CDR3 runs to 15 residues. The CDR3 here is CASSIQGISGNTIYF. CDR3 nucleotide sequence: TGTGCCAGTAGTATACAGGGGATTTCTGGAAACACCATATATTTT. The full variable domain, completed using reference TRBV19 and TRBJ1-3, is DGGITQSPKYLFRKEGQNVTLSCEQNLNHDAMYWYRQDPGQGLRLIYYSQIVNDFQKGDIAEGYSVSREKKESFPLTVTSAQKNPTAFYLCASSIQGISGNTIYFGEGSWLTVV.

This rearrangement joins TRBV5-1 to TRBJ2-7; maybe TRBD1 (6 bases). CDR3 length: 15 residues. V was clipped by 4 bases and J by 3 bases, with 17 bases between them. Germline CDR1 reads SGHRS; CDR2 reads YFSETQ. CDR3 nucleotides: TGCGCCAGCAGCCCCCCCACAGGGAAAATCTACGAGCAGTACTTC. It specifies CASSPPTGKIYEQYF.

The V call is TRBV11-2, the J call TRBJ1-6; 7 positions agree with TRBD1. After removal of 1 base from V and 10 bases from J, the junction contained 7 bases not matched to a gene. This CDR3 is 15 amino acids long. Germline CDR1 SGHAT, CDR2 FQNNGV. The CDR3 DNA sequence: TGTGCCAGCAGCTTAGGGGCAGGGGGTCAGTCACCCCTCCACTTT. It specifies CASSLGAGGQSPLHF.

V and J are TRBV19 and TRBJ1-5, with D tentatively TRBD1 (6 bases). Trimming cost V 6 bases and J 6 bases, with 18 bases left between them. There are 15 residues in the CDR3. Germline V gives CDR1 LNHDA, CDR2 SQIVND (reference sequence). DNA of the CDR3: TGTGCCAGTAGCCGCGGGTCAGGGGCAAGTCAGCCCCAGCATTTT. It yields the protein CASSRGSGASQPQHF.

The table lists this clone with a count of one. The V gene is TRBV28, the J gene TRBJ1-1, with D perhaps matching TRBD1 (5 bases). This CDR3 comprises 13 residues. Trimming removed 6 bases from V and 0 bases from J, with 8 bases in between. Per the germline V gene, CDR1 is MDHEN and CDR2 is SYDVKM. The CDR3 DNA follows: TGTGCCAGCAGCGACAGCATGAACACTGAAGCTTTCTTT. It yields the protein CASSDSMNTEAFF. Looking up the rest from reference TRBV28 and TRBJ1-1 gives the full variable domain: DVKVTQSSRYLVKRTGEKVFLECVQDMDHENMFWYRQDPGLGLRLIYFSYDVKMKEKGDIPEGYSVSREKKERFSLILESASTNQTSMYLCASSDSMNTEAFFGQGTRLTVV.

The V and J genes are TRBV19 and TRBJ1-1; 11 bases map to TRBD1. Germline trimming cut 3 bases from V and 6 bases from J; bases unmatched to any gene: 6. The CDR3 spans 15 residues. Germline CDR1 and CDR2: LNHDA and SQIVND (reference sequence). CDR3 DNA: TGTGCCAGTAGTATCGTGGGACAGGGGGGCCCTGAAGCTTTCTTT. Translation gives CASSIVGQGGPEAFF.

This chain uses TRBV30 with TRBJ2-3, with TRBD2 matching 12 bases. From germline, CDR1 is GTSNPN and CDR2 SVGIG (reference sequence). CDR3 length: 15 residues. V lost 5 bases and J lost 2; bases outside the gene matches: 5. Here the CDR3 DNA reads TGTGCCTGGGTCGGACTAGCGGGGATCACAGATACGCAGTATTTT. It encodes CAWVGLAGITDTQYF.